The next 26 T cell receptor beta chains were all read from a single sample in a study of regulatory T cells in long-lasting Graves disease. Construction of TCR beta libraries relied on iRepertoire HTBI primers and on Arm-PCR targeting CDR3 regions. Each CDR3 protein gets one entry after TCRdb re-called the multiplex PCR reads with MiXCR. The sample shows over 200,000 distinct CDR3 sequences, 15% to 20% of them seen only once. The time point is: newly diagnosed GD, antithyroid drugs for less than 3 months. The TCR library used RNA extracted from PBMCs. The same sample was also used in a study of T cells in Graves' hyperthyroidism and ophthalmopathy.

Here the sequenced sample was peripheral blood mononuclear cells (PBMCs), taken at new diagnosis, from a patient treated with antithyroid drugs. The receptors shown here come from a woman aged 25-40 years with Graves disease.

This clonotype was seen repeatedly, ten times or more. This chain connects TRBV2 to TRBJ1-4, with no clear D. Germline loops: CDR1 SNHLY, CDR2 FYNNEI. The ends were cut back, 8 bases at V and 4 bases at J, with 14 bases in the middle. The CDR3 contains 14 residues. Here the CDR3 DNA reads TGTGCCAGCTTGAAGGACGGTGGTAATGAAAAACTGTTTTTT. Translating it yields CASLKDGGNEKLFF.

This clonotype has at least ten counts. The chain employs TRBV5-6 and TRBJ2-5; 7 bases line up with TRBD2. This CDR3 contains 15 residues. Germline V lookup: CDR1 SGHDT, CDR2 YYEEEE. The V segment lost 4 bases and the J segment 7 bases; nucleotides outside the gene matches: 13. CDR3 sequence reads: CASSPVSSGGGTQYF. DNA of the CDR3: TGTGCCAGCAGCCCAGTGTCTAGCGGAGGCGGGACCCAGTACTTC.

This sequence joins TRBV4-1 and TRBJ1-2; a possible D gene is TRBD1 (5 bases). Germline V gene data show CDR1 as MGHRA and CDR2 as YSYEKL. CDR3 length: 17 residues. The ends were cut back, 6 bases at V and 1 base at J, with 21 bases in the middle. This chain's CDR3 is CASSREGMGGINYGYTF. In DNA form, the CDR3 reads TGCGCCAGCAGTCGTGAAGGGATGGGGGGAATTAACTATGGCTACACCTTC.

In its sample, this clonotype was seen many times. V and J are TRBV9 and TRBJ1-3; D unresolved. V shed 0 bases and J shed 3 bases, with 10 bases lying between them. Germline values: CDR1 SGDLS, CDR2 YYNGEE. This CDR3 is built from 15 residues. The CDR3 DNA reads TGTGCCAGCAGCGTAGGAAACAGCGTTGGAAACACCATATATTTT. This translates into CASSVGNSVGNTIYF.

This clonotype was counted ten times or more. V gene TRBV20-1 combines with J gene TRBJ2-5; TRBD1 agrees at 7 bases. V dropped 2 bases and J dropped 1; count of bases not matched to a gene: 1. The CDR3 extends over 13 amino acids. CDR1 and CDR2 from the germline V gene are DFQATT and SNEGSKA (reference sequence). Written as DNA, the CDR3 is TGCAGTGCTAGAAAGGGGGCCCAAGAGACCCAGTACTTC. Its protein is CSARKGAQETQYF.

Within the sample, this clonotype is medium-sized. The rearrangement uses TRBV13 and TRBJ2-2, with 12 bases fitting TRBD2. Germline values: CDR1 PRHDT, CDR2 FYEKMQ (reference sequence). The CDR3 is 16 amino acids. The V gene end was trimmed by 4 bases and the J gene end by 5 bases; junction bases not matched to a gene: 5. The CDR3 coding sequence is TGTGCCAGCAGCTCACTAGCGGGGGGTGAGACCGGGGAGCTGTTTTTT. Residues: CASSSLAGGETGELFF. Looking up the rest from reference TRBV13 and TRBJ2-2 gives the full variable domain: AAGVIQSPRHLIKEKRETATLKCYPIPRHDTVYWYQQGPGQDPQFLISFYEKMQSDKGSIPDRFSAQQFSDYHSELNMSSLELGDSALYFCASSSLAGGETGELFFGEGSRLTVL.

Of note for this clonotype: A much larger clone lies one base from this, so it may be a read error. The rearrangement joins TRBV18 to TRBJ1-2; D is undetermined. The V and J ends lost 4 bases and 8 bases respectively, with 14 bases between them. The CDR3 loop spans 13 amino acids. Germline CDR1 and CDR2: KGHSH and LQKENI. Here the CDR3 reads CASSRVQEDGYTF. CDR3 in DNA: TGTGCCAGCTCACGGGTTCAGGAAGACGGCTACACCTTC.

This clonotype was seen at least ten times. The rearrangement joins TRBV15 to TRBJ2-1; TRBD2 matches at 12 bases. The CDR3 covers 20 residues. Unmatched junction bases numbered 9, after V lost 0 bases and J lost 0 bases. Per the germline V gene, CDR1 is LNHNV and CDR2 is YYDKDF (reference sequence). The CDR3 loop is CATSRDRTSGGLSSYNEQFF. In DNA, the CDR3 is TGTGCCACCAGCAGAGATCGAACTAGCGGGGGGCTTAGCTCCTACAATGAGCAGTTCTTC.

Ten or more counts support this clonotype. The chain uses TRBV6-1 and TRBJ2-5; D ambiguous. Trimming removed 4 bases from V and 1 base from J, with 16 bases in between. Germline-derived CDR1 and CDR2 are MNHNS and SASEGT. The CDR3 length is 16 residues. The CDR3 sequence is CASSGPLLVIQETQYF. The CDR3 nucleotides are TGTGCCAGCAGTGGCCCCCTACTCGTCATCCAAGAGACCCAGTACTTC.

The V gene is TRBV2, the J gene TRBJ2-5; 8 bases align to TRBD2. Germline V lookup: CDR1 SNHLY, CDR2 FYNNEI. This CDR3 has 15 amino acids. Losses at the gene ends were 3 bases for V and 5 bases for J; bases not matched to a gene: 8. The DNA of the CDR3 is TGTGCCAGCAGTGAGGGCGGCGGGGGGTTGGAGACCCAGTACTTC. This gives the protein CASSEGGGGLETQYF.

For the CDR3, the DNA is TGCGCCAGCAGCTTAACCGGGACAGGGAGACAGCCCCAGCATTTT. Encoded protein: CASSLTGTGRQPQHF. The rearrangement uses TRBV5-1 and TRBJ1-5; 9 positions agree with TRBD1. The germline V gene encodes CDR1 SGHRS and CDR2 YFSETQ. Trimming cost V 2 bases and J 7 bases; bases outside gene matches: 7. This CDR3 comprises 15 residues. Variable domain in full (rest from reference TRBV5-1 and TRBJ1-5): KAGVTQTPRYLIKTRGQQVTLSCSPISGHRSVSWYQQTPGQGLQFLFEYFSETQRNKGNFPGRFSGRQFSNSRSEMNVSTLELGDSALYLCASSLTGTGRQPQHFGDGTRLSIL.

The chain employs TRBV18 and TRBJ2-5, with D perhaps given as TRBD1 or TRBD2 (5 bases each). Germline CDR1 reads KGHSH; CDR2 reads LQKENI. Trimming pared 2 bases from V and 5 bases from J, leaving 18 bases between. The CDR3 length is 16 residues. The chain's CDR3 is CASSPITTGPTETQYF. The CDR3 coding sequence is TGTGCCAGCTCACCAATAACGACGGGGCCCACGGAGACCCAGTACTTC.

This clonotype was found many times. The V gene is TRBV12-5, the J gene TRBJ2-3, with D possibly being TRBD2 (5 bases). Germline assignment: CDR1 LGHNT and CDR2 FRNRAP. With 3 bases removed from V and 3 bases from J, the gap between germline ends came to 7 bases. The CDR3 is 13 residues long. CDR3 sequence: CASGLAATDTQYF. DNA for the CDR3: TGTGCTAGTGGTTTAGCGGCGACAGATACGCAGTATTTT.

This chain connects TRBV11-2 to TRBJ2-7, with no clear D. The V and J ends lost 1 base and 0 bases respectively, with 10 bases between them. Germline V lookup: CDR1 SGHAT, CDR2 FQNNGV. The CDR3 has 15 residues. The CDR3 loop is CASSLAATSSYEQYF. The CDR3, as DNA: TGTGCCAGCAGCTTAGCGGCGACGTCCTCCTACGAGCAGTACTTC.

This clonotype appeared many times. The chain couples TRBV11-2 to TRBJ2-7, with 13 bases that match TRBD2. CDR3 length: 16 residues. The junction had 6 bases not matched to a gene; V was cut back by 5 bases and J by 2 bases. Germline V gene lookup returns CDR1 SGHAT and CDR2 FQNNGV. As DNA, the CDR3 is TGTGCCAGCAGCCCTTGGACTAGCGGGGGAACCTACGAGCAGTACTTC. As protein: CASSPWTSGGTYEQYF.

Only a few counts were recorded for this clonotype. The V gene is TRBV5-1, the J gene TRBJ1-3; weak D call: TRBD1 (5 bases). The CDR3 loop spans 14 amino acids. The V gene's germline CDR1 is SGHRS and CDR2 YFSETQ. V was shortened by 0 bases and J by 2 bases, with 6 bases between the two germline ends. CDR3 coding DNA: TGCGCCAGCAGCTTGGCAGGGCCTGGAAACACCATATATTTT. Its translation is CASSLAGPGNTIYF.

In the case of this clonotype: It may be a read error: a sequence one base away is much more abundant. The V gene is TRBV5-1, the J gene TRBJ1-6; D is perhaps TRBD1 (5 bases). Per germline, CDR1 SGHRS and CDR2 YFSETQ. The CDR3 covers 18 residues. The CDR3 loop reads CASSLFWYSDRDNSPFHF. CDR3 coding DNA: TGTGCCAGCAGCCTTTTTTGGTATAGCGACAGAGATAATTCACCCTTCCACTTT.

CDR3 in DNA: TGTGCCAGCAGCCAAACACTAGTTACGGGCACAGATACGCAGTATTTT. The encoded protein is CASSQTLVTGTDTQYF. This chain links TRBV14 with TRBJ2-3, with TRBD2 as a possible D gene (5 bases). CDR1 and CDR2 from the germline V gene are SGHDN and FVKESK. Between the trimmed V and J ends, which lost 2 bases and 1 base, there was a span of 13 bases. This CDR3 is built from 16 residues.

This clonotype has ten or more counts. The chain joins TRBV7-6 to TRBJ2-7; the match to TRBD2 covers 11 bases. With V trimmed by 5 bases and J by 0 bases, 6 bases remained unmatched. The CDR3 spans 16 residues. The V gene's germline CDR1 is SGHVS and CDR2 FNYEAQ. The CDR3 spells CASSPTSGTDSYEQYF. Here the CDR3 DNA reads TGTGCCAGCAGCCCGACTAGCGGGACCGACTCCTACGAGCAGTACTTC.

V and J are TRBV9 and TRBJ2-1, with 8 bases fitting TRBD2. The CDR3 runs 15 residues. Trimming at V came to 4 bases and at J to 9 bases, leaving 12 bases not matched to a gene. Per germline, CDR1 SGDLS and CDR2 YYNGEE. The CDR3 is CASSPHPGLVAEQFF. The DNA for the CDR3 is TGTGCCAGCAGCCCCCATCCGGGACTAGTGGCTGAGCAGTTCTTC.

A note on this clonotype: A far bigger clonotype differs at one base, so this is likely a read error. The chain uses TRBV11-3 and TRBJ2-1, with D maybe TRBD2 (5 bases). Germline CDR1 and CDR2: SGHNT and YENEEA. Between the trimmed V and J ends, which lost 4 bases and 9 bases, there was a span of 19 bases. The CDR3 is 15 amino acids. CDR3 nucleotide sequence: TGTGCCAGCAGCTATTTGTCGGGGTACGAGAGTGAGCAGTTCTTC. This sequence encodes CASSYLSGYESEQFF.

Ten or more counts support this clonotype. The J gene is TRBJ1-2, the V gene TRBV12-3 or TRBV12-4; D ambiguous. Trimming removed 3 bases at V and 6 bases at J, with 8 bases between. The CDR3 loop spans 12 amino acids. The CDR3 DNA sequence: TGTGCCAGCAGTTTGAATGGGGATGGCTACACCTTC. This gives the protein CASSLNGDGYTF.

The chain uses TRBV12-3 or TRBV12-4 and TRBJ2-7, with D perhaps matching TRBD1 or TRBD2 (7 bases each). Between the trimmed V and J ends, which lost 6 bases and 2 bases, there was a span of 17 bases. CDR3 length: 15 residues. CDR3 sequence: CASSSRGGSPYEQYF. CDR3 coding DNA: TGTGCCAGCAGCTCCAGGGGGGGATCACCCTACGAGCAGTACTTC.

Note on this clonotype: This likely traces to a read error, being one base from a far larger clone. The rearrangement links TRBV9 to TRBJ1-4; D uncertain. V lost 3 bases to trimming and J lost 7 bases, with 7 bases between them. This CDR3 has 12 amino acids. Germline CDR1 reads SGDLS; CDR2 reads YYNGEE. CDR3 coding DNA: TGTGCCAGCAGCGGGACGGGTGAAAAACTGTTTTTT. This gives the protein CASSGTGEKLFF.

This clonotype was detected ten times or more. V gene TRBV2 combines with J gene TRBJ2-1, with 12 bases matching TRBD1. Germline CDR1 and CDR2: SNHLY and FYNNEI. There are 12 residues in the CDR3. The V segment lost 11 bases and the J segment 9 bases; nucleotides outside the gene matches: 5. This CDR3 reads CAGDRGLSEQFF. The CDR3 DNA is TGTGCCGGGGACAGGGGGCTTAGTGAGCAGTTCTTC. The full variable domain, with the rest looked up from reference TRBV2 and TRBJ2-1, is EPEVTQTPSHQVTQMGQEVILRCVPISNHLYFYWYRQILGQKVEFLVSFYNNEISEKSEIFDDQFSVERPDGSNFTLKIRSTKLEDSAMYFCAGDRGLSEQFFGPGTRLTVL.

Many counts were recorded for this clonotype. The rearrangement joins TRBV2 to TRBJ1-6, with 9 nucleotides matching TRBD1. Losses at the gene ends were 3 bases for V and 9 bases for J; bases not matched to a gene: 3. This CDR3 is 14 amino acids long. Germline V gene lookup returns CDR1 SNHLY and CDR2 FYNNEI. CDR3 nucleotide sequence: TGTGCCAGCAGTGAGGACAGGGGAAGTTCACCCCTCCACTTT. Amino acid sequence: CASSEDRGSSPLHF.